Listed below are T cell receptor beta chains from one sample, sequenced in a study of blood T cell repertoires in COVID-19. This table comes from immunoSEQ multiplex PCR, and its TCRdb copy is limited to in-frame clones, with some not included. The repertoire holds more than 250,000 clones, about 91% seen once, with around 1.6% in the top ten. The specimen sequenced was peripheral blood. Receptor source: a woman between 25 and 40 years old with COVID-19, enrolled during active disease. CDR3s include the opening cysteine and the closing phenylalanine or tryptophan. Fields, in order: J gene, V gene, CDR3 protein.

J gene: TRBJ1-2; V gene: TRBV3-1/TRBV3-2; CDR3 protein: CASSQGQAGGNYGYTF
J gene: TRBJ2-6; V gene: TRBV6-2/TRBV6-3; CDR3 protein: CASSDPQGAGANVLTF
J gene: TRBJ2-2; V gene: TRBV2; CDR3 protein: CASSRSGTGDSGELFF
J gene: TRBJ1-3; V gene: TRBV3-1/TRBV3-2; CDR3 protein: CASSQGPFKVASSGNTIYF
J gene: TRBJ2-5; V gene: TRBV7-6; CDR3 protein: CASSSPVRGPFGETQYF
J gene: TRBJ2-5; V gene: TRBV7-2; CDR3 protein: CASSLRGGRETQYF
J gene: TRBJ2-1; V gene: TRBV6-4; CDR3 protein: CASSGTGEGEQFF
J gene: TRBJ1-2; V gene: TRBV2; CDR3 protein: CASSESRGPYGYTF
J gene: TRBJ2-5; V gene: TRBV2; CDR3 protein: CASSRDRGDQETQYF
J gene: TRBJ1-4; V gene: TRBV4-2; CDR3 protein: CASSQAGKEKLFF
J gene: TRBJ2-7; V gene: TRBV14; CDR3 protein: CASSQGEASGRSYEQYF
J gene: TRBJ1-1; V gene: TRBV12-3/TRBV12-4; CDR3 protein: CASSLGQGKAFF
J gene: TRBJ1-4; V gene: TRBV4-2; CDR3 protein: CASSPSRGGEKLFF
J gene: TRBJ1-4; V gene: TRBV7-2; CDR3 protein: CASSSYRKTNEKLFF
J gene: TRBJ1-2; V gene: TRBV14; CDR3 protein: CASSQTGEANYGYTF
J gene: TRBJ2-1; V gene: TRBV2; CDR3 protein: CASSERGAEQFF
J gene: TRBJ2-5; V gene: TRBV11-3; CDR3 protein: CASSPRGGQETQYF
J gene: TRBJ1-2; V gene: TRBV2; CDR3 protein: CASSEGQGASYGYTF
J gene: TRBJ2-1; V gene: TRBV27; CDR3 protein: CASSFGGPSLNEQFF
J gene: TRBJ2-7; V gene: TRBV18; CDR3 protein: CASSPPGGGEQYF
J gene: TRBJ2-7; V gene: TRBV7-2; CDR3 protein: CASTLRLAGLWYEQYF
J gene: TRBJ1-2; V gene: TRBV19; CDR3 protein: CASSIWYGVTF
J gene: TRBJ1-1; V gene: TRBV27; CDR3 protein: CASSLYPGSNTEAFF
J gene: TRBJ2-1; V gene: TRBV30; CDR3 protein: CAWMSGYLYNEQFF
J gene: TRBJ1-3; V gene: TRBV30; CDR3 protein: CAFLLGPGNTIYF
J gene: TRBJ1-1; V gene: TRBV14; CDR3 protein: CASSPRQLTPAAFF
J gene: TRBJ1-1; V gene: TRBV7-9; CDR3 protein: CASSPRAGQGHTEAFF
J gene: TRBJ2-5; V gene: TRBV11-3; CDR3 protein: CASSLGGATQETQYF
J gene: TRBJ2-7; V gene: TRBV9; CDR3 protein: CASSGPSSYEQYF
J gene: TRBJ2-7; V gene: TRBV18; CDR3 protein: CASSPTTGLHEQYF
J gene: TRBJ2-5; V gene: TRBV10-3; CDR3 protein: CAIGQGEETQYF
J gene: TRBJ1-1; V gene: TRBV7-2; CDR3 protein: CASTEGASNTEAFF